The 31 T cell receptor beta chains below come from one sample, sequenced in a study of metastatic and nonmetastatic thyroid tumors. No treatment had been given to any patient before thyroid surgery. TCRdb recomputed clones from the PCR reads via MiXCR. The data contain over 10,000 clones, roughly a quarter of them singletons. The sample consisted of tumor tissue. The origin of the receptors is a female donor with papillary thyroid cancer or a benign thyroid nodule (not recorded which). Some clones in this sample may be carry-over from other donors' samples.

This clone has just a few counts. This chain uses TRBV15 with TRBJ2-7; 10 positions match TRBD1. This CDR3 spans 17 amino acids. Germline CDR1 is LNHNV and CDR2 is YYDKDF (reference sequence). V gave up 1 base and J gave up 2 bases; unmatched junction bases: 8. CDR3 sequence reads: CATSRVTGGVRPYEQYF. The CDR3 nucleotides are TGTGCCACCAGCAGAGTGACAGGGGGCGTTCGCCCCTACGAGCAGTACTTC.

This clone was detected many times. One end of the junction does not line up with germline, which may come from a read error. V and J are TRBV11-1 and TRBJ2-5; D may be TRBD2 (6 bases). The CDR3 spans 11 residues. Germline V CDR1 and CDR2: SGHAT, FQDESV (reference sequence). In DNA form, the CDR3 reads TGTGCCAGCAGTTCCTCGGGGGAAGAACACTTC. This encodes CASSSSGEEHF.

In this sample, this clone turned up many times. The V call is TRBV25-1, the J call TRBJ2-1, with D perhaps given as TRBD1 or TRBD2 (6 bases each). CDR3 length: 14 amino acids. Germline V gene sequence: CDR1 MGHDK, CDR2 SYGVNS. V lost 6 bases and J 3 bases, leaving 12 bases between the germline ends. The CDR3 sequence is CASREGHDYNEQFF. The CDR3 bases are TGTGCCAGCAGGGAGGGACATGACTACAATGAGCAGTTCTTC.

Sample share makes this clone medium-sized. The CDR3 sequence: CSARYSNQPQHF. The CDR3 DNA is TGCAGTGCTAGATATAGCAATCAGCCCCAGCATTTT. The genes are TRBV20-1 and TRBJ1-5; D is ambiguous. Germline values: CDR1 DFQATT, CDR2 SNEGSKA (reference sequence). Trimming removed 2 bases from V and 0 bases from J, with 2 bases in between. The CDR3 runs 12 residues.

The chain employs TRBV12-3 or TRBV12-4 and TRBJ2-1; 11 bases are shared with TRBD2. The CDR3 runs to 15 residues. After removal of 2 bases from V and 7 bases from J, the junction contained 4 bases not matched to a gene. DNA for the CDR3: TGTGCCAGCAGTTTACAGGCTAGCGGGGGGAATGAGCAGTTCTTC. It encodes CASSLQASGGNEQFF.

There are many counts of this clone. V is TRBV2 and J is TRBJ2-3, with TRBD1 identical over 7 bases. V shed 3 bases and J 6 bases; nucleotides not matched to a gene: 3. The CDR3 is 13 amino acids. Germline CDR1 and CDR2: SNHLY and FYNNEI. CDR3 DNA: TGTGCCAGCAGTGACCTGACAGGGGATACGCAGTATTTT. Translating gives CASSDLTGDTQYF.

The chain employs TRBV25-1 and TRBJ1-2, with TRBD1 matching over 8 bases. Germline trimming cut 2 bases from V and 2 bases from J; bases unmatched to any gene: 4. Germline V gives CDR1 MGHDK, CDR2 SYGVNS. CDR3 length: 15 amino acids. The CDR3 here is CASSETRTGNYGYTF. CDR3 bases: TGTGCCAGCAGTGAAACCCGGACAGGGAACTATGGCTACACCTTC.

Ten or more counts support this clone. V and J are TRBV30 and TRBJ2-2, with 12 bases matching TRBD2. The length of the CDR3 is 14 residues. V lost 7 bases and J lost 7; bases outside the gene matches: 7. Germline CDR1 reads GTSNPN; CDR2 reads SVGIG (reference sequence). The CDR3 region has the DNA TGTGCCTTGAACCTAGCGGGAGGGGTCGGGGAGCTGTTTTTT. This translates into CALNLAGGVGELFF.

Only a few counts were recorded for this clone. V and J are TRBV28 and TRBJ1-5; D is undetermined. CDR1 MDHEN and CDR2 SYDVKM come from the germline V gene. V gave up 10 bases and J gave up 3 bases, with 13 bases separating them. This CDR3 is 13 amino acids long. CDR3 bases: TGTGCCACCCAGGTAGGGAACAATCAGCCCCAGCATTTT. Residues: CATQVGNNQPQHF.

By proportion, this clone is medium-sized. DNA of the CDR3: TGTGCCAGCAGTTCCGTTCGTGGCTACACCTTC. It specifies CASSSVRGYTF. This sequence joins TRBV6-2 or TRBV6-3 and TRBJ1-2; no firm D call. From germline, CDR1 is MNHEY and CDR2 SVGEGT. Between the trimmed V and J ends, which lost 4 bases and 7 bases, there was a span of 7 bases. There are 11 residues in the CDR3.

Concerning this clone: A much larger clone differs by one base, so this may be a read error. The chain recombines TRBV12-5 with TRBJ2-1; the D gene is possibly TRBD1 (5 bases). Trimming removed 9 bases at V and 10 bases at J, with 13 bases between. Germline assignment: CDR1 LGHNT and CDR2 FRNRAP. CDR3 size: 11 residues. The CDR3 sequence is CARGALGEQFF. Written as DNA, the CDR3 is TGTGCTAGAGGGGCGTTGGGGGAGCAGTTCTTC. Combining the CDR3 with reference TRBV12-5 and TRBJ2-1 gives the whole variable domain DARVTQTPRHKVTEMGQEVTMRCQPILGHNTVFWYRQTMMQGLELLAYFRNRAPLDDSGMPKDRFSAEMPDATLATLKIQPSEPRDSAVYFCARGALGEQFFGPGTRLTVL.

The gene calls are TRBV5-1 and TRBJ2-3; 11 nucleotides agree with TRBD1. The CDR3 runs 16 residues. In germline, CDR1 is SGHRS, CDR2 YFSETQ. Germline trimming cut 3 bases from V and 3 bases from J; bases unmatched to any gene: 6. CDR3: CASSWDRGRPTDTQYF. CDR3 bases: TGCGCCAGCAGCTGGGACAGGGGGAGGCCTACAGATACGCAGTATTTT.

In its sample, this clone was seen a few times. Just one base apart from a much larger clone, this may be a read error. The chain joins TRBV5-6 to TRBJ2-5; weak D call: TRBD2 (5 bases). Trimming stripped 6 bases from V and 4 bases from J, with 13 bases between. Germline V CDR1 and CDR2: SGHDT, YYEEEE. This CDR3 contains 13 residues. CDR3 protein: CASNFSLAETQYF. The CDR3, as DNA: TGTGCCAGCAACTTCTCCCTAGCAGAGACCCAGTACTTC.

By share, this clone ranks as medium-sized (0.01 to 0.1%). The chain links TRBV20-1 to TRBJ1-2; D not resolved. V was clipped by 3 bases and J by 5 bases, with 13 bases between them. Germline V lookup: CDR1 DFQATT, CDR2 SNEGSKA (reference sequence). The CDR3 is made up of 13 amino acids. CDR3 amino acids: CSASSGAGYGYTF. DNA of the CDR3: TGCAGTGCTAGCTCCGGCGCAGGATATGGCTACACCTTC.

The table lists this clone with many counts. The rearrangement joins TRBV12-3 or TRBV12-4 to TRBJ1-1; D is ambiguous. Trimming left V 5 bases short and J 5 bases short, with 6 bases between. CDR3 length: 11 residues. The DNA of the CDR3 is TGTGCCAGCAGTAGGTGGACTGAAGCTTTCTTT. It yields the protein CASSRWTEAFF.

There are many counts of this clone. J is TRBJ2-3 and V is TRBV19; 8 nucleotides agree with TRBD2. The germline gives CDR1 LNHDA, CDR2 SQIVND (reference sequence). CDR3 size: 15 residues. Germline trimming cut 6 bases from V and 6 bases from J; bases unmatched to any gene: 11. Here the CDR3 DNA reads TGTGCCAGTAGCCCACTAGCGGCCTCGGGGGATACGCAGTATTTT. It specifies CASSPLAASGDTQYF.

As for this clone: One end of the junction varies from germline; a read error may be responsible. The chain carries TRBV6-1 and TRBJ2-3; the match to TRBD2 covers 12 bases. The CDR3 is 15 amino acids. Germline lookup yields CDR1 MNHNS and CDR2 SASEGT. CDR3 DNA: TGTGCCAGCAGTGAATCTAGCGGGGGGGCAGATACGCAGTCTTTT. Translated, it gives CASSESSGGADTQSF.

V gene TRBV6-1 combines with J gene TRBJ1-1; the D is unclear. The CDR3 covers 13 residues. Germline assignment: CDR1 MNHNS and CDR2 SASEGT. Trimming stripped 3 bases from V and 2 bases from J, with 7 bases between. The CDR3 DNA follows: TGTGCCAGCAGTGATTTGACCAACACTGAAGCTTTCTTT. Its translation is CASSDLTNTEAFF.

The V call is TRBV6-1, the J call TRBJ2-7; D not certain. CDR3 length: 15 amino acids. CDR1 is MNHNS, CDR2 SASEGT, per germline. Between the trimmed V and J ends, which lost 5 bases and 3 bases, there was a span of 17 bases. The CDR3 sequence: CASSWLVGRVYEQYF. The CDR3 DNA reads TGTGCCAGCAGTTGGCTAGTGGGTAGGGTCTACGAGCAGTACTTC.

This chain joins TRBV30 and TRBJ2-7, with 7 bases aligning to TRBD2. The CDR3 covers 14 residues. The ends lost 2 bases at V and 5 bases at J; junction bases unmatched: 9. Germline-derived CDR1 and CDR2 are GTSNPN and SVGIG (reference sequence). The CDR3 sequence is CAWSTSLGRDEQYF. The CDR3 DNA sequence: TGTGCCTGGAGTACATCCCTTGGGAGGGACGAGCAGTACTTC.

This clone came up many times. The chain employs TRBV6-4 and TRBJ1-5; tentative D call: TRBD1 (6 bases). CDR3 length: 14 amino acids. V lost 5 bases to trimming and J lost 0 bases, with 8 bases between them. Germline V gene data show CDR1 as MRHNA and CDR2 as SNTAGT. CDR3 region: CASSSDSSNQPQHF. The CDR3 DNA follows: TGTGCCAGCAGTTCGGACAGTAGCAATCAGCCCCAGCATTTT.

At least ten counts were recorded for this clone. CDR3 region: CASSRTLNYEQYV. The CDR3 DNA reads TGTGCCAGTTCTAGGACCCTAAACTACGAGCAGTACGTC. V and J are TRBV19 and TRBJ2-7, with D unclear. Per the germline V gene, CDR1 is LNHDA and CDR2 is SQIVND (reference sequence). This CDR3 is 13 amino acids long. V lost 8 bases, J lost 3 bases, and 14 bases lay in between.

The rearrangement links TRBV12-3 or TRBV12-4 to TRBJ2-6; D unresolved. Deletions cut 6 bases from V and 0 bases from J, with 9 bases between. The CDR3 spans 15 residues. CDR3 in amino acids: CASSYRRSGANVLTF. The CDR3 DNA follows: TGTGCCAGCAGCTATCGGCGCTCTGGGGCCAACGTCCTGACTTTC.

The chain employs TRBV6-1 and TRBJ2-1; D is unclear. Per germline, CDR1 MNHNS and CDR2 SASEGT. The CDR3 totals 16 residues. Trimming cost V 3 bases and J 3 bases, with 15 bases left between them. The CDR3 coding sequence is TGTGCCAGCAGTGAGGGTCTAGAAGGGATCTACAATGAGCAGTTCTTC. Amino acid sequence: CASSEGLEGIYNEQFF.

Concerning this clone: One end of the junction is discordant with germline, which a read error may explain. CDR3 protein: CANNPTRTPTGGLFF. CDR3 sequence (DNA): TGTGCCAACAATCCGACACGGACACCCACCGGGGGGCTGTTTTTT. This chain links TRBV6-4 with TRBJ2-2; TRBD2 is a possible D gene (6 bases). CDR1 is MRHNA and CDR2 is SNTAGT in the germline V gene. This CDR3 spans 15 amino acids.

V gene TRBV12-3 or TRBV12-4 combines with J gene TRBJ1-2; D is perhaps TRBD1 (5 bases). The CDR3 extends over 13 amino acids. V was trimmed by 3 bases and J by 4 bases, leaving 9 bases between them. As DNA, the CDR3 is TGTGCCAGCAGTTTCGGGGCCCTCTATGGCTACACCTTC. Residues: CASSFGALYGYTF.

This clone turned up a few times. The J gene is TRBJ1-2, the V gene TRBV6-5; tentatively, D is TRBD1 (6 bases). Germline CDR1 is MNHEY and CDR2 is SVGAGI. The germline V and J ends were trimmed by 2 bases and 6 bases, with 10 bases remaining between them. The CDR3 spans 13 residues. As DNA, the CDR3 is TGTGCCAGCAGTTACCCGACAGGAGATGGCTACACCTTC. Protein sequence: CASSYPTGDGYTF.

This clone was recorded many times. The chain joins TRBV6-1 to TRBJ2-1, with 8 bases lining up with TRBD2. With 3 bases clipped from V and 0 bases from J, the junction kept 4 bases outside the gene matches. Germline V gives CDR1 MNHNS, CDR2 SASEGT. This CDR3 has 16 amino acids. The CDR3 DNA reads as TGTGCCAGCAGTGACCCTAGCGGGCGCTCCTACAATGAGCAGTTCTTC. It encodes CASSDPSGRSYNEQFF.

In this sample, this clone is medium-sized. Other DNA sequences of this sample code for an identical CDR3. V and J are TRBV5-1 and TRBJ1-1; the D gene is possibly TRBD1 (6 bases). The CDR3 covers 15 residues. From germline, CDR1 is SGHRS and CDR2 YFSETQ. V was trimmed by 0 bases and J by 0 bases, leaving 9 bases between them. Here the CDR3 DNA reads TGCGCCAGCAGCTTGGGGGGGACAATGAACACTGAAGCTTTCTTT. Amino acids: CASSLGGTMNTEAFF.

This clone was recorded a few times. It may be a read error: a sequence one base away is much more abundant. V usage is TRBV30 and J usage is TRBJ2-3; perhaps TRBD2 as D (5 bases). The CDR3 consists of 15 residues. V dropped 8 bases and J dropped 0 bases, with 18 bases sitting between them. Germline values: CDR1 GTSNPN, CDR2 SVGIG (reference sequence). The CDR3 nucleotides read TGTGCCCGGAAGGAGGCTGCCCGGAGCACAGATACGCAGTATTTT. It specifies CARKEAARSTDTQYF.

Concerning this clone itself: Given a much more abundant clone one base away, this may be a read error. V is TRBV12-3 or TRBV12-4 and J is TRBJ1-6, with D unresolved. There are 12 residues in the CDR3. The CDR3 loop reads CASRTRLFPLHF. The CDR3 nucleotides read TGTGCCAGCAGGACCAGGTTGTTCCCCCTCCACTTC.